Sequencing of this TCR beta chain was carried out in a study of T cell repertoires in cytomegalovirus infection. Study-wide background: It can be stated that public TCR beta signatures indicated CMV infection as well as a matching HLA type.

Remarks on this clonotype: Its antigen remains unknown.

TCRdb analysed the reads with MiXCR anew, one entry per CDR3 protein. The sample lists approximately 990,000 distinct CDR3 sequences; around 32% were seen once. CDR3 length equals 13 residues. Losses at the gene ends were 8 bases for V and 1 base for J; bases not matched to a gene: 0. Germline assignment: CDR1 MNHNS and CDR2 SASEGT. Overall study findings and caveats: Dominating the ex vivo response were TCR beta clonotypes that were CMV-specific and HLA-C-restricted. Of the TCR beta families, the public ones yielded a cumulative frequency that identified carriers of CMV plus the relevant HLA.

This clonotype was sampled from a human donor in good health (CMV status not recorded). Some clones in this sample may be carry-over from other donors' samples. Sequences were derived from cultured CD8+ T cells from PBMCs, sampled from culture after CMV antigen stimulation. The chain recombines TRBV6-1 with TRBJ2-3; 10 bases fit TRBD1. CDR3 coding DNA: TGTGCCAGCGGGACAGGGGGCACAGATACGCAGTATTTT. Protein: CASGTGGTDTQYF.